These T cell receptor beta chains were read from a single sample in a study of human T cells and chemical hapten exposure. TCRdb called the RACE reads again in MiXCR, with one record for every CDR3 protein. The data hold 40,000 or so distinct CDR3 sequences, with approximately 12% observed a single time. Sequenced here: whole blood, sampled in connection with sensitization to the hapten diphenylcyclopropenone (DPC). The receptors shown here come from a woman in her 40s with alopecia areata. Some clones in this sample may be carry-over from other donors' samples. CDR3s include the opening cysteine and the closing phenylalanine or tryptophan. A D gene is named only where the DNA matches it firmly. Size tells how often a clone was seen (once, few, many) or the class of an expanded clone, and some rows leave it out.

J gene,V gene,D gene,clone size,CDR3 protein,CDR3 DNA
TRBJ2-7,TRBV6-5,-,many,CASSYDNSYEQYF,TGTGCCAGCAGTTACGATAACAGCTACGAGCAGTACTTC
TRBJ1-6,TRBV7-2,-,few,CASRQTGPDNSPLHF,TGTGCCAGCAGGCAGACAGGACCAGATAATTCACCCCTCCACTTT
TRBJ2-1,TRBV10-3,TRBD2,few,CAISRQRDDNEQFF,TGTGCCATCAGTCGGCAGCGGGACGACAATGAGCAGTTCTTC
TRBJ2-4,TRBV4-2,TRBD2,few,CASSQDLIAGGGLAKNIQYF,TGTGCCAGCAGCCAAGATCTTATAGCGGGAGGGGGGCTAGCCAAAAACATTCAGTACTTC
TRBJ2-1,TRBV29-1,TRBD1,many,CSGEQGGNEQFF,TGCAGCGGGGAACAGGGGGGCAATGAGCAGTTCTTC
TRBJ1-2,TRBV29-1,-,once,CSVVSEHDYTF,TGCAGCGTTGTATCCGAACATGACTACACCTTC
TRBJ2-7,TRBV28,-,many,CASSLMGKPKSYEQYF,TGTGCCAGCAGTTTAATGGGGAAGCCCAAATCCTACGAGCAGTACTTC
TRBJ2-2,TRBV11-2,-,many,CASSGRSGIGTGELFF,TGTGCCAGCAGCGGTAGATCCGGGATAGGAACCGGGGAGCTGTTTTTT
TRBJ2-1,TRBV18,TRBD2,many,CASSPERLARNEQFF,TGTGCCAGCTCACCAGAGCGACTAGCCCGCAATGAGCAGTTCTTC
TRBJ1-5,TRBV15,-,many,CATSRARVNNQPQHF,TGTGCCACCAGCAGAGCGAGGGTGAACAATCAGCCCCAGCATTTT
TRBJ2-5,TRBV11-2,-,many,CASTIGEEETQYF,TGTGCCAGCACCATAGGGGAGGAGGAGACCCAGTACTTC
TRBJ2-5,TRBV6-5,-,many,CASKPLGGPETQYF,TGTGCCAGCAAACCCCTTGGGGGTCCGGAGACCCAGTACTTC
TRBJ2-2,TRBV19,-,-,CASSHGDWRGELFF,TGTGCCAGTAGTCATGGTGACTGGCGGGGGGAGCTGTTTTTT
TRBJ2-1,TRBV27,-,few,CASSPWVQGRNEQFF,TGTGCCAGCAGCCCATGGGTCCAGGGGCGCAATGAGCAGTTCTTC
TRBJ2-3,TRBV19,-,many,CASRSDGATDTQYF,TGTGCCAGTAGGTCAGACGGGGCGACAGATACGCAGTATTTT
TRBJ2-7,TRBV7-9,TRBD1,many,CASSYRGDEQYF,TGTGCCAGCAGTTACAGGGGTGACGAGCAGTACTTC
TRBJ2-5,TRBV18,TRBD1,many,CASSPGTDQETQYF,TGTGCCAGCTCTCCTGGGACAGACCAAGAGACCCAGTACTTC
TRBJ1-2,TRBV6-5,TRBD1,many,CASSYSTGTNYGYTF,TGTGCCAGCAGTTACTCGACAGGGACGAACTATGGCTACACCTTC
TRBJ2-5,TRBV7-2,-,many,CASSLREGLRETQYF,TGTGCCAGCAGCCTGCGGGAAGGCCTTCGGGAGACCCAGTACTTC
TRBJ2-2,TRBV6-2/TRBV6-3,-,-,CASSSPGERNTGELFF,TGTGCCAGCAGTTCTCCGGGGGAGAGGAACACCGGGGAGCTGTTTTTT
TRBJ2-5,TRBV29-1,-,-,CSARWLATRGETQYF,TGCAGCGCCCGCTGGCTAGCGACAAGAGGAGAGACCCAGTACTTC
TRBJ2-1,TRBV28,-,-,CASSYGEQFF,TGTGCCAGCAGTTATGGTGAGCAGTTCTTC
TRBJ2-3,TRBV29-1,-,few,CSATRKRFTDTQYF,TGCAGCGCTACGAGAAAGCGGTTCACAGATACGCAGTATTTT
TRBJ2-5,TRBV7-2,-,few,CASSSSRAETQYF,TGTGCCAGCAGCTCCTCGAGGGCAGAGACCCAGTACTTC
TRBJ1-1,TRBV10-3,-,-,CAISELGDTEAFF,TGTGCCATCAGTGAGTTGGGGGACACTGAAGCTTTCTTT
TRBJ1-1,TRBV7-3,TRBD1,many,CASSPDRANTEAFF,TGTGCCAGCAGCCCGGACAGGGCGAACACTGAAGCTTTCTTT
TRBJ1-4,TRBV12-3/TRBV12-4,-,many,CASSLALQGGKEKLFF,TGTGCCAGCAGTTTAGCGCTCCAGGGCGGTAAGGAAAAACTGTTTTTT
TRBJ1-2,TRBV6-5,TRBD1,many,CASSKQGASYGYTF,TGTGCCAGCAGTAAACAGGGGGCCTCCTATGGCTACACCTTC
TRBJ2-7,TRBV28,TRBD1,-,CASSLGDRVEYF,TGTGCCAGCAGTTTAGGGGACAGGGTTGAGTACTTC
TRBJ2-1,TRBV7-3,TRBD2,few,CASRPGGSSYNEQFF,TGTGCCAGCAGGCCGGGGGGAAGCTCCTACAATGAGCAGTTCTTC
TRBJ2-5,TRBV28,-,-,CASSIPQGYRETQYF,TGTGCCAGCAGCATACCCCAGGGGTACCGAGAGACCCAGTACTTC
TRBJ2-1,TRBV18,TRBD2,many,CASSPRGAQEGQFF,TGTGCCAGCTCACCGCGGGGGGCCCAGGAGGGGCAGTTCTTC
TRBJ1-2,TRBV6-1,-,many,CASSERRGRQDYGYTF,TGTGCCAGCAGTGAACGCAGGGGACGACAGGACTATGGCTACACCTTC
TRBJ1-2,TRBV28,TRBD1,-,CASSPSDRGKLYGYTF,TGTGCCAGCAGTCCCTCGGACAGGGGAAAACTCTATGGCTACACCTTC
TRBJ1-5,TRBV29-1,-,many,CSVSQGLGNQPQHF,TGCAGCGTTTCACAGGGTTTAGGCAATCAGCCCCAGCATTTT
TRBJ2-3,TRBV7-9,TRBD1,few,CASSLGRDRVTDTQYF,TGTGCCAGCAGCCTAGGCCGGGACAGGGTCACAGATACGCAGTATTTT
TRBJ1-5,TRBV6-2/TRBV6-3,TRBD1,few,CASRLPGQGVQPQHF,TGTGCCAGCAGACTCCCGGGACAGGGGGTTCAGCCCCAGCATTTT
TRBJ2-5,TRBV7-6,-,many,CASSGVGLQETQYF,TGTGCCAGCAGCGGGGTGGGACTCCAAGAGACCCAGTACTTC
TRBJ2-1,TRBV6-2/TRBV6-3,-,many,CASSRTQLGGQFF,TGTGCCAGCAGCAGAACCCAACTAGGGGGGCAGTTCTTC
TRBJ2-5,TRBV6-1,-,-,CASSPGALQETQYF,TGTGCCAGCAGCCCCGGAGCGTTACAAGAGACCCAGTACTTC
TRBJ1-2,TRBV6-5,-,many,CASSLQGTPSYGYTF,TGTGCCAGCAGCCTTCAGGGCACCCCTAGCTATGGCTACACCTTC
TRBJ1-5,TRBV9,TRBD1,few,CASSGGTGGLNQPQHF,TGTGCCAGCAGCGGCGGGACAGGGGGTCTCAATCAGCCCCAGCATTTT
TRBJ1-3,TRBV29-1,-,-,CSGSWGTGNTIYF,TGCAGCGGGTCGTGGGGAACTGGAAACACCATATATTTT
TRBJ2-3,TRBV18,-,many,CASSPRTDSTDTQYF,TGTGCCAGCTCACCACGGACAGATAGCACAGATACGCAGTATTTT
TRBJ2-3,TRBV29-1,-,-,CSVGSGLNTDTQYF,TGCAGCGTTGGCTCGGGGCTAAACACAGATACGCAGTATTTT
TRBJ1-1,TRBV29-1,-,few,CSVEDPGVKTEAFF,TGCAGCGTTGAAGATCCAGGGGTTAAGACTGAAGCTTTCTTT
TRBJ1-1,TRBV5-5,-,many,CASSPRIVVAEAFF,TGTGCCAGCAGCCCGAGAATAGTGGTGGCTGAAGCTTTCTTT
TRBJ1-2,TRBV10-3,TRBD1,few,CAIGQGTYGYTF,TGTGCCATCGGACAGGGGACCTATGGCTACACCTTC
TRBJ2-1,TRBV20-1,TRBD1,many,CSARDETSRDSYNEQFF,TGCAGTGCTAGAGATGAGACCTCCCGGGACAGTTACAATGAGCAGTTCTTC
TRBJ2-5,TRBV7-2,TRBD2,many,CASSVLGLAGSETQYF,TGTGCCAGCAGCGTATTAGGACTAGCGGGGTCAGAGACCCAGTACTTC
TRBJ2-3,TRBV12-3/TRBV12-4,TRBD2,few,CASSPTGFGGGRTDTQYF,TGTGCCAGCAGTCCGACGGGCTTTGGCGGGGGACGCACAGATACGCAGTATTTT